This T cell receptor (beta chain) was sequenced in a study of graft-versus-host responses after intestinal transplantation. Germline assignment: CDR1 MNHNS and CDR2 SASEGT. CDR3 length: 14 amino acids. The J segment lost 6 bases and the V segment lost 2 bases, leaving 3 bases of the junction unmatched. Method: immunoSEQ multiplex PCR; TCRdb's copy keeps in-frame clones and lacks some. This table holds some 110,000 clones, around 94% found once. Notes on this clone: Its antigen is as yet unknown.

The chain has TRBV6-1 and TRBJ1-5, with 8 bases fitting TRBD1. The specimen comprised unstimulated CD8+ T cells sorted from spleen or lymph node cells, sampled before transplant. The TCR was taken from a human donor who was the organ donor for an intestinal transplant. Here the CDR3 reads CASSETQGGQPQHF. The CDR3 nucleotides are TGTGCCAGCAGTGAAACACAGGGGGGTCAGCCCCAGCATTTT.